This T cell receptor beta chain was identified in a study of control samples from healthy donors and cancer patients. In its sample, this clone was seen once. Assay: immunoSEQ multiplex PCR; the TCRdb copy retains only in-frame clones and omits some. The repertoire holds roughly 24,000 clones, 75% to 90% seen once, with roughly 23% in the top ten. From germline, CDR1 is LNHDA and CDR2 SQIVND (reference sequence). The CDR3 contains 17 residues. V lost 4 bases to trimming and J lost 5 bases, with 21 bases between them. The rearrangement joins TRBV19 to TRBJ1-5; D not resolved. The material sequenced was PBMCs. This clonotype was sampled from a man aged 60 to 69 with colorectal cancer. CDR3 amino acids: CASSTLLSVLADQPQHF. CDR3 nucleotide sequence: TGTGCCAGTAGTACCCTCCTGAGTGTCCTAGCGGATCAGCCCCAGCATTTT.